This entry lists 19 T cell receptor beta chains sequenced from one sample in a study of blood T cell repertoires in COVID-19. The repertoire was sequenced with immunoSEQ multiplex PCR; TCRdb's copy has only in-frame clones and lacks some. The table lists 170,000 or so clones, about 89% of them singletons. The sequenced sample consisted of peripheral blood. Receptor source: a man between 18 and 35 years old who had recovered from COVID-19.

The chain is built from TRBV2 and TRBJ2-1, with 9 bases lining up with TRBD2. Germline CDR1 is SNHLY and CDR2 is FYNNEI. This CDR3 spans 18 amino acids. Unmatched junction bases numbered 11, after V lost 3 bases and J lost 2 bases. CDR3 sequence reads: CASSEKTGLAHTYNEQFF. In DNA form, the CDR3 reads TGTGCCAGCAGTGAGAAAACCGGACTAGCGCATACCTACAATGAGCAGTTCTTC.

V gene TRBV29-1 combines with J gene TRBJ2-1; maybe TRBD2 (6 bases). Looked up from germline, CDR1 is SQVTM and CDR2 is ANQGSEA. This CDR3 has 13 amino acids. V gave up 6 bases and J gave up 5 bases, with 14 bases separating them. CDR3 sequence reads: CSVPSETDNEQFF. In DNA form, the CDR3 reads TGCAGCGTCCCTAGCGAGACTGACAATGAGCAGTTCTTC.

V usage is TRBV2 and J usage is TRBJ1-6, with TRBD1 identical over 10 bases. V lost 7 bases to trimming and J lost 10 bases; unmatched junction nucleotides: 4. Germline values: CDR1 SNHLY, CDR2 FYNNEI. The CDR3 spans 13 residues. This CDR3 is CASMRDRGSPLHF. CDR3 in DNA: TGTGCCAGCATGAGGGACAGGGGCTCACCCCTCCACTTT.

This rearrangement joins TRBV3-1 (or the pseudogene TRBV3-2) to TRBJ2-1; 10 nucleotides line up with TRBD1. Germline CDR1 and CDR2: LGHDT and YNNKEL (reference sequence). Trimming cost V 4 bases and J 9 bases; bases outside gene matches: 6. This CDR3 has 14 residues. CDR3 DNA: TGTGCCAGCAGCCTCACGACAGGGGGCGTTGAGCAGTTCTTC. Residues: CASSLTTGGVEQFF.

This clone occurred a few times. The chain employs TRBV4-1 and TRBJ1-3; a weak D match, TRBD1 (5 bases). The germline CDR1 and CDR2 sequences are MGHRA and YSYEKL. V was trimmed by 4 bases and J by 0 bases, leaving 10 bases between them. There are 15 residues in the CDR3. The CDR3 sequence is CASSLGGVSGNTIYF. The CDR3 DNA reads as TGCGCCAGCAGCCTCGGGGGGGTCTCTGGAAACACCATATATTTT.

This clone came up once. The gene calls are TRBV5-1 and TRBJ1-1; 7 bases are a match to TRBD1. Losses at the gene ends were 6 bases for V and 3 bases for J; bases not matched to a gene: 5. The CDR3 runs to 13 residues. Germline CDR1 SGHRS, CDR2 YFSETQ. The CDR3 is CASMDQGDTEAFF. For the CDR3, the DNA is TGCGCCAGCATGGACCAGGGGGACACTGAAGCTTTCTTT.

V and J are TRBV30 and TRBJ1-1; D is possibly TRBD1 (6 bases). CDR1 and CDR2 from the germline V gene are GTSNPN and SVGIG (reference sequence). The CDR3 has 14 amino acids. V was shortened by 4 bases and J by 5 bases, with 17 bases between the two germline ends. CDR3 in DNA: TGTGCCTGGACCCTTGGGGGGGGCGTTACTGAAGCTTTCTTT. This translates into CAWTLGGGVTEAFF.

The CDR3 bases are TGTGCCAGCAGCCCTATCAGGAGGGCCTCCTACAATGAGCAGTTCTTC. Protein product: CASSPIRRASYNEQFF. The chain couples TRBV7-9 to TRBJ2-1; TRBD2 might be the D (6 bases). The V end lost 5 bases, the J end lost 0 bases, and 14 bases lay between the germline ends. Germline V gene lookup returns CDR1 SEHNR and CDR2 FQNEAQ (reference sequence). The CDR3 consists of 16 residues.

This clone was seen once. The gene calls are TRBV6-6 and TRBJ1-5; the D gene is possibly TRBD1 (6 bases). Germline loops: CDR1 MNHNY, CDR2 SVGAGI (reference sequence). With 7 bases removed from V and 2 bases from J, the gap between germline ends came to 27 bases. The CDR3 sequence is 19 residues long. The CDR3 region has the DNA TGTGCCAGCACCTACGGGCTGGGGGCTTCAGTCAGGGGCAATCAGCCCCAGCATTTT. It translates to CASTYGLGASVRGNQPQHF.

The V call is TRBV5-1, the J call TRBJ1-4; the D gene is possibly TRBD1 (6 bases). Germline CDR1 SGHRS, CDR2 YFSETQ. CDR3 size: 14 residues. V was clipped by 6 bases and J by 6 bases, with 15 bases between them. The CDR3 region is CASTPDSDYEKLFF. DNA of the CDR3: TGCGCCAGCACCCCGGACAGCGATTATGAAAAACTGTTTTTT.

This sequence joins TRBV4-3 and TRBJ2-7; 7 nucleotides agree with TRBD1. The germline gives CDR1 LGHNA, CDR2 YSLEER. Unmatched junction bases numbered 7, after V lost 3 bases and J lost 2 bases. The CDR3 spans 15 residues. The CDR3 sequence is CASSHRYRGPYEQYF. CDR3 sequence (DNA): TGCGCCAGCAGCCACCGTTACAGGGGTCCCTACGAGCAGTACTTC.

J is TRBJ2-3 and V is TRBV7-9; 9 bases are shared with TRBD1. V was pared by 5 bases and J by 2 bases, with 14 bases of the junction left unmatched. Looked up from germline, CDR1 is SEHNR and CDR2 is FQNEAQ (reference sequence). The CDR3 loop spans 18 amino acids. The CDR3 DNA follows: TGTGCCAGCAGCCTCCAAATGGTGACAGGGGGGATCACAGATACGCAGTATTTT. Amino acid sequence: CASSLQMVTGGITDTQYF.

V and J are TRBV11-1 and TRBJ1-3; tentatively, D is TRBD1 (6 bases). CDR1 is SGHAT and CDR2 is FQDESV in the germline V gene (reference sequence). The CDR3 is 14 amino acids. Trimming pared 4 bases from V and 1 base from J, leaving 8 bases between. The CDR3 region has the DNA TGTGCCAGCAGCTCGACAGGATCTGGAAACACCATATATTTT. Translation: CASSSTGSGNTIYF.

This chain joins TRBV6-5 and TRBJ2-7; 7 bases line up with TRBD2. J gave up 2 bases and V 7 bases, and 8 bases lay outside the gene matches. CDR3 length: 14 amino acids. Germline V lookup: CDR1 MNHEY, CDR2 SVGAGI. The CDR3 loop is CASTLLAATYEQYF. The CDR3 nucleotides read TGTGCCAGCACCTTGCTAGCGGCCACCTACGAGCAGTACTTC.

This chain uses TRBV7-9 with TRBJ2-3; 7 bases map to TRBD2. V gave up 2 bases and J gave up 3 bases; unmatched junction bases: 5. Germline V gene lookup returns CDR1 SEHNR and CDR2 FQNEAQ (reference sequence). The length of the CDR3 is 15 residues. The CDR3 coding sequence is TGTGCCAGCAGCTTACGCGGGAGTGGAACAGATACGCAGTATTTT. This encodes CASSLRGSGTDTQYF.

This chain uses TRBV28 with TRBJ2-2; 11 bases agree with TRBD1. This CDR3 spans 16 amino acids. Unmatched junction bases numbered 10, after V lost 6 bases and J lost 7 bases. The germline V gene encodes CDR1 MDHEN and CDR2 SYDVKM. This CDR3 is CASSPSGTGGYGELFF. The CDR3 coding sequence is TGTGCCAGCAGCCCATCCGGGACAGGGGGTTACGGGGAGCTGTTTTTT.

The gene calls are TRBV5-4 and TRBJ1-2; D may be TRBD1 (6 bases). The CDR3 is made up of 13 amino acids. CDR1 and CDR2 (germline): SGHNT, YYREEE (reference sequence). V lost 1 base and J lost 4, with 8 bases in between. The CDR3 DNA reads TGTGCCAGCAGCTTGACAGGGACCTATGGCTACACCTTC. This translates into CASSLTGTYGYTF.

The CDR3 loop reads CAISESLGGTYEQYF. Written as DNA, the CDR3 is TGTGCCATCAGTGAGTCCTTGGGGGGGACCTACGAGCAGTACTTC. The chain links TRBV10-3 to TRBJ2-7, with 7 bases identical to TRBD2. CDR3 size: 15 residues. V lost 0 bases to trimming and J lost 2 bases; unmatched junction nucleotides: 4. The germline gives CDR1 ENHRY, CDR2 SYGVKD.

The rearrangement uses TRBV4-1 and TRBJ2-1; possibly TRBD1 for D (5 bases). The CDR3 is 17 amino acids. The germline V gene encodes CDR1 MGHRA and CDR2 YSYEKL. The V end was cut by 5 bases, the J end by 3 bases, with 20 bases between. Written as DNA, the CDR3 is TGCGCCAGCAGCTCCTTGGACATGGGGATGAGCTACAATGAGCAGTTCTTC. The encoded protein is CASSSLDMGMSYNEQFF.